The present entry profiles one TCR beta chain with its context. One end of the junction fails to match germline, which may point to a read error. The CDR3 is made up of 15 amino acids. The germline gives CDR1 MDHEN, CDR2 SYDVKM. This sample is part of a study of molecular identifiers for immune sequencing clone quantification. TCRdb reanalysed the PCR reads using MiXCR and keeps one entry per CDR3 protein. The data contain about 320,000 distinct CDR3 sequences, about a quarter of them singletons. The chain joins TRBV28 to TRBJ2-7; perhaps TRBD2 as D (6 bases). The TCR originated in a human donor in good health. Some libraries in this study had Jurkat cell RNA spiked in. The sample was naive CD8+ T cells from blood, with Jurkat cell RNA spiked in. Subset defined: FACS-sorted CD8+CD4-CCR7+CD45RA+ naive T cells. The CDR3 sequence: CACRYSGTSIDEQYF. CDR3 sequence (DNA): TGTGCCTGCAGATACTCCGGGACTTCAATAGACGAGCAGTACTTC. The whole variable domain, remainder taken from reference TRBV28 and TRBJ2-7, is DVKVTQSSRYLVKRTGEKVFLECVQDMDHENMFWYRQDPGLGLRLIYFSYDVKMKEKGDIPEGYSVSREKKERFSLILESASTNQTSMYLCACRYSGTSIDEQYFGPGTRLTVT.